This entry describes one T cell receptor beta chain. Its antigen is unidentified. The length of the CDR3 is 15 residues. Trimming at V came to 4 bases and at J to 2 bases, leaving 4 bases not matched to a gene. Germline V lookup: CDR1 GTSNPN, CDR2 SVGIG (reference sequence). Sequencing was performed with immunoSEQ multiplex PCR; in TCRdb, only in-frame clones are kept and a portion is missing. The data show 14,000 or so clones, 65% to 85% seen once. This sample was taken from a study of circulating and synovial CD4+ cells in juvenile arthritis. Findings and limits, study-wide: Shared-clonotype fractions with synovium likely underestimate full repertoire overlap.

The receptor's source is a human patient with juvenile idiopathic arthritis. Some clones in this sample may be carry-over from other donors' samples. This chain uses TRBV30 with TRBJ2-7; 14 nucleotides match TRBD2. Material for sequencing was CD4+ T cells from synovial fluid. This chain's CDR3 is CAWTPGLAGAYEQYF. In DNA form, the CDR3 reads TGTGCCTGGACCCCGGGACTAGCGGGGGCCTACGAGCAGTACTTC.